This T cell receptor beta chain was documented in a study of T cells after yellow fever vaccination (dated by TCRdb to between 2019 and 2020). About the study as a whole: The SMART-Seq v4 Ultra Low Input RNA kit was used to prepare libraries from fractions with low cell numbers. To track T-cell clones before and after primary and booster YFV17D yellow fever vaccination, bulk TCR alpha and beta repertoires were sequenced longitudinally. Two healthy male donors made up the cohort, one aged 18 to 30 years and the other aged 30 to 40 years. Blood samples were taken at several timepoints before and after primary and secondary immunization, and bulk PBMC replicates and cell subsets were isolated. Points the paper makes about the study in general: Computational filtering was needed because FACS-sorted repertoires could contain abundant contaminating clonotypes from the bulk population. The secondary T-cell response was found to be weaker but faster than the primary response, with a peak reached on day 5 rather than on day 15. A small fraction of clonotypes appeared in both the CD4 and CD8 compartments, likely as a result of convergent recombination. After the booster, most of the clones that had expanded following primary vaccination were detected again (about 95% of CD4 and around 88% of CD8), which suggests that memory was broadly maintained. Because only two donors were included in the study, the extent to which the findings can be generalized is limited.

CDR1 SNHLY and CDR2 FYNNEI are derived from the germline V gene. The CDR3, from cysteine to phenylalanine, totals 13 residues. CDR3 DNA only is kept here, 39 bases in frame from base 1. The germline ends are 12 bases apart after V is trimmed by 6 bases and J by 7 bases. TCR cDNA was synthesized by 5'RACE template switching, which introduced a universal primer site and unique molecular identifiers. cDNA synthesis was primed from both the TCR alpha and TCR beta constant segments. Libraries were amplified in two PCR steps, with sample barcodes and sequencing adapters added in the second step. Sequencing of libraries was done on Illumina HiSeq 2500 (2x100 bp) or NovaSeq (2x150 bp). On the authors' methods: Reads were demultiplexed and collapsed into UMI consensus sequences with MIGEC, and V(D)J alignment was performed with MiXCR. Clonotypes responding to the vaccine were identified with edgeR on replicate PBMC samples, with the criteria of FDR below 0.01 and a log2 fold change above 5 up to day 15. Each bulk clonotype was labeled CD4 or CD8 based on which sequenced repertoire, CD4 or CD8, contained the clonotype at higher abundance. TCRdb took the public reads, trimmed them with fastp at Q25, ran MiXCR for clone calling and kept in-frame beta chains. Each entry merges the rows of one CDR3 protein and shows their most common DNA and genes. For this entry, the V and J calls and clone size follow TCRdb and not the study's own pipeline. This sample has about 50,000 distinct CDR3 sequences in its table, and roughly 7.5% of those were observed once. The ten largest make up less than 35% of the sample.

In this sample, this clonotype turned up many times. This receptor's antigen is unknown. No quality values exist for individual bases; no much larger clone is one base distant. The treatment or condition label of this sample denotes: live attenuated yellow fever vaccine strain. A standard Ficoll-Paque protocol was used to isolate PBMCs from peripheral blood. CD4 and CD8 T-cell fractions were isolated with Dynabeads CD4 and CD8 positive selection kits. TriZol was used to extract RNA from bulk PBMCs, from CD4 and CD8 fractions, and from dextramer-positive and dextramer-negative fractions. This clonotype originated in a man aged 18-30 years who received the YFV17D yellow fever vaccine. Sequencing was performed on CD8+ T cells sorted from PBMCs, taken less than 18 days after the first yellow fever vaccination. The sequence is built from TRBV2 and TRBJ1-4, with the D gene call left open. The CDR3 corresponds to CASRDGNFEKLFF. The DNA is TGTGCCAGCAGGGACGGCAACTTTGAAAAACTGTTTTTT. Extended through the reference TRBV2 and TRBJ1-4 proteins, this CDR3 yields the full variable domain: EPEVTQTPSHQVTQMGQEVILRCVPISNHLYFYWYRQILGQKVEFLVSFYNNEISEKSEIFDDQFSVERPDGSNFTLKIRSTKLEDSAMYFCASRDGNFEKLFFGSGTQLSVL.